This T cell receptor (beta chain) was profiled in a study of blood T cell repertoires in COVID-19. The wider study: Spain, Italy and the United States supplied samples that represented acute and convalescent COVID-19. Sample material is recorded as cDNA or gDNA derived from T cells, B-cell-depleted T cells, or PBMCs.

Authors' data handling: Estimation of nucleated cell counts was performed using reference gene primer amplification. Only in-frame clones appear in the TCRdb table, and some are missing; sequencing was by immunoSEQ multiplex PCR. That table furnishes V, J and clone size, whereas the DNA furnished D and trimming. The profile covers about 180,000 clones, with approximately 80% appearing a single time and 1.5% to 1.7% taken by the ten largest. Input material: peripheral blood. The receptor's source is a human donor in a cohort sampled during active COVID-19.

The CDR3 coding sequence is TGCGCCAGCAGCTCCGGGGTCTACGAGCAGTACTTC. It encodes CASSSGVYEQYF. The gene calls are TRBV5-1 and TRBJ2-7, with D tentatively TRBD2 (5 bases). The germline V gene encodes CDR1 SGHRS and CDR2 YFSETQ. The CDR3 is made up of 12 amino acids. Trimming took off 3 bases at V and 3 bases at J, with 7 bases between the two ends.